The 30 T cell receptor beta chains below were found in one sample sequenced in a study of T cells in pancreatic ductal adenocarcinoma. Selected pancreatic ductal adenocarcinoma patients had undergone surgery without neoadjuvant therapy. Data came from immunoSEQ multiplex PCR; TCRdb stores just in-frame clones and leaves some out. The table has around 94,000 clones, about 95% seen once. The sequenced sample was PBMCs. These receptor sequences come from a human donor with pancreatic ductal adenocarcinoma.

The chain combines TRBV2 with TRBJ2-7; tentative D call: TRBD1 (6 bases). Looked up from germline, CDR1 is SNHLY and CDR2 is FYNNEI. Trimming took off 4 bases at V and 6 bases at J, with 7 bases between the two ends. The CDR3 totals 11 residues. CDR3 region: CASSGGREQYF. The CDR3 bases are TGTGCCAGCAGTGGGGGGCGCGAGCAGTACTTC.

The J gene is TRBJ2-7, the V gene TRBV19; D gene uncertain. The CDR3 totals 15 residues. V lost 3 bases and J 1 base, leaving 13 bases between the germline ends. Germline V gene sequence: CDR1 LNHDA, CDR2 SQIVND (reference sequence). CDR3 region: CASSIGSLPSYEQYF. CDR3 nucleotide sequence: TGTGCCAGTAGTATCGGGTCCCTCCCATCCTACGAGCAGTACTTC.

This clone was seen only once. The chain has TRBV7-8 and TRBJ2-3; D may be TRBD2 (6 bases). Between the trimmed V and J ends, which lost 5 bases and 0 bases, there was a span of 12 bases. The CDR3 sequence is 15 residues long. Germline assignment: CDR1 SGHVS and CDR2 FQNEAQ. The DNA for the CDR3 is TGTGCCAGCAGCCATGGACTAACTAGCACAGATACGCAGTATTTT. Residues: CASSHGLTSTDTQYF.

The rearrangement uses TRBV29-1 and TRBJ1-1; D gene unclear. V was pared by 7 bases and J by 6 bases, with 18 bases between. The CDR3 length is 13 residues. Germline V gene lookup returns CDR1 SQVTM and CDR2 ANQGSEA. The CDR3 loop is CSADMSAGAEAFF. The CDR3 DNA reads as TGCAGCGCAGACATGTCTGCGGGAGCTGAAGCTTTCTTT.

The chain carries TRBV11-2 and TRBJ2-7; TRBD2 matches at 8 bases. V shed 6 bases and J 4 bases; nucleotides not matched to a gene: 8. The CDR3 spans 14 residues. Germline loops: CDR1 SGHAT, CDR2 FQNNGV. The CDR3 reads CASRAVAGRYEQYF. In DNA, the CDR3 is TGTGCCAGCAGGGCGGTAGCGGGAAGGTACGAGCAGTACTTC. The whole variable domain, filled in from reference TRBV11-2 and TRBJ2-7, reads EAGVAQSPRYKIIEKRQSVAFWCNPISGHATLYWYQQILGQGPKLLIQFQNNGVVDDSQLPKDRFSAERLKGVDSTLKIQPAKLEDSAVYLCASRAVAGRYEQYFGPGTRLTVT.

The genes are TRBV2 and TRBJ1-6; TRBD1 is a possible D gene (5 bases). This CDR3 region has 13 residues. Trimming stripped 7 bases from V and 7 bases from J, with 11 bases between. In germline, CDR1 is SNHLY, CDR2 FYNNEI. The CDR3 sequence: CASTRAGNSPLHF. CDR3 sequence (DNA): TGTGCCAGCACCAGGGCAGGCAATTCACCCCTCCACTTT.

This chain joins TRBV15 and TRBJ2-5; maybe TRBD1 (5 bases). This CDR3 spans 14 amino acids. Germline CDR1 reads LNHNV; CDR2 reads YYDKDF (reference sequence). Trimming removed 0 bases from V and 4 bases from J, with 9 bases in between. For the CDR3, the DNA is TGTGCCACCAGCAGAGATCAGGGCAGAGAGACCCAGTACTTC. Its protein is CATSRDQGRETQYF.

The chain links TRBV5-1 to TRBJ2-2, with D perhaps TRBD1 (6 bases). Germline CDR1 SGHRS, CDR2 YFSETQ. V lost 4 bases, J lost 4 bases, and 20 bases lay in between. This CDR3 comprises 17 residues. CDR3 DNA: TGCGCCAGCAGCCTTAGAGGCGACAGGTCCTCCACCGGGGAGCTGTTTTTT. It is translated as CASSLRGDRSSTGELFF.

V is TRBV11-2 and J is TRBJ2-3; D remains unclear. The CDR3 is made up of 13 amino acids. CDR1 and CDR2 (germline): SGHAT, FQNNGV. The V end lost 5 bases, the J end lost 3 bases, and 9 bases lay between the germline ends. CDR3 sequence reads: CASSPQRTDTQYF. The CDR3 region has the DNA TGTGCCAGCAGCCCACAGAGAACAGATACGCAGTATTTT.

The rearrangement joins TRBV30 to TRBJ2-7; 7 bases match TRBD2. The CDR3 contains 14 residues. Looked up from germline, CDR1 is GTSNPN and CDR2 is SVGIG (reference sequence). Losses at the gene ends were 5 bases for V and 0 bases for J; bases not matched to a gene: 7. The CDR3 nucleotides read TGTGCCTGGGCGGGGGAGGGAAGCTCCTACGAGCAGTACTTC. Residues: CAWAGEGSSYEQYF.

V gene TRBV19 combines with J gene TRBJ2-3, with D hard to call. This CDR3 is 13 amino acids long. The germline CDR1 and CDR2 sequences are LNHDA and SQIVND (reference sequence). V lost 0 bases, J lost 10 bases, and 11 bases lay in between. The CDR3 sequence: CASSIEVSGAQYF. CDR3 nucleotide sequence: TGTGCCAGTAGTATAGAGGTGTCGGGTGCGCAGTATTTT.

This chain links TRBV5-8 with TRBJ1-1; D is ambiguous. The CDR3 is made up of 12 amino acids. Trimming took off 4 bases at V and 1 base at J, with 5 bases between the two ends. The germline V gene encodes CDR1 SGHTS and CDR2 YDEGEE. CDR3 protein: CASSRGNTEAFF. DNA of the CDR3: TGTGCCAGCAGCCGAGGGAACACTGAAGCTTTCTTT. Using reference TRBV5-8 and TRBJ1-1 for the parts outside the CDR3, the full variable domain is EAGVTQSPTHLIKTRGQQATLRCSPISGHTSVYWYQQALGLGLQFLLWYDEGEERNRGNFPPRFSGRQFPNYSSELNVNALELEDSALYLCASSRGNTEAFFGQGTRLTVV.

V usage is TRBV5-1 and J usage is TRBJ2-7, with D possibly TRBD1 on 5 matching bases. V lost 0 bases to trimming and J lost 3 bases, with 13 bases between them. This CDR3 is built from 15 residues. The germline CDR1 and CDR2 sequences are SGHRS and YFSETQ. The CDR3 nucleotides are TGCGCCAGCAGCTTGGGGGGCGGAACCGTCTACGAGCAGTACTTC. Protein: CASSLGGGTVYEQYF.

This chain connects TRBV4-3 to TRBJ2-2, with 8 bases lining up with TRBD2. The CDR3 is 15 residues long. CDR1 and CDR2 (germline): LGHNA, YSLEER. Trimming took 2 bases from V and 7 from J; bases not matched to a gene: 6. CDR3 region: CASSQREGPGGELFF. The CDR3 nucleotides read TGCGCCAGCAGCCAACGGGAGGGCCCGGGCGGGGAGCTGTTTTTT.

DNA for the CDR3: TGTGCCTGGAGTCCCGGGACAGGGGACGGAAACACCATATATTTT. Amino acids: CAWSPGTGDGNTIYF. The rearrangement links TRBV30 to TRBJ1-3; 10 nucleotides line up with TRBD1. The V gene end was trimmed by 2 bases and the J gene end by 4 bases; junction bases not matched to a gene: 5. The germline V gene encodes CDR1 GTSNPN and CDR2 SVGIG (reference sequence). The CDR3 totals 15 residues.

The J gene is TRBJ1-1, the V gene TRBV11-2; 10 nucleotides align to TRBD1. After removal of 5 bases from V and 0 bases from J, the junction contained 3 bases not matched to a gene. Germline CDR1 SGHAT, CDR2 FQNNGV. This CDR3 has 15 amino acids. The CDR3 bases are TGTGCCAGCAGCACGGGACAGGGGTTGAACACTGAAGCTTTCTTT. Protein product: CASSTGQGLNTEAFF. The variable domain in full, with the rest retrieved from reference TRBV11-2 and TRBJ1-1, is EAGVAQSPRYKIIEKRQSVAFWCNPISGHATLYWYQQILGQGPKLLIQFQNNGVVDDSQLPKDRFSAERLKGVDSTLKIQPAKLEDSAVYLCASSTGQGLNTEAFFGQGTRLTVV.

The V call is TRBV7-9, the J call TRBJ2-3, with a weak D call TRBD2 (5 bases). Per the germline V gene, CDR1 is SEHNR and CDR2 is FQNEAQ (reference sequence). This CDR3 is built from 14 residues. V was trimmed by 1 base and J by 4 bases, leaving 9 bases between them. The CDR3 sequence is CASSLGRGSDTQYF. Written as DNA, the CDR3 is TGTGCCAGCAGCTTAGGACGAGGGTCAGATACGCAGTATTTT. Full variable domain (rest looked up from reference TRBV7-9 and TRBJ2-3): DTGVSQNPRHKITKRGQNVTFRCDPISEHNRLYWYRQTLGQGPEFLTYFQNEAQLEKSRLLSDRFSAERPKGSFSTLEIQRTEQGDSAMYLCASSLGRGSDTQYFGPGTRLTVL.

CDR3 region: CASSLGHPYEQYF. Written as DNA, the CDR3 is TGTGCCAGCTCACTCGGACACCCCTACGAGCAGTACTTC. The rearrangement joins TRBV18 to TRBJ2-7; possibly TRBD1 for D (5 bases). Germline values: CDR1 KGHSH, CDR2 LQKENI. Trimming shortened V by 4 bases and J by 2 bases, and 9 bases separated the two germline ends. CDR3 length equals 13 residues. The full variable domain, completed using reference TRBV18 and TRBJ2-7, is NAGVMQNPRHLVRRRGQEARLRCSPMKGHSHVYWYRQLPEEGLKFMVYLQKENIIDESGMPKERFSAEFPKEGPSILRIQQVVRGDSAAYFCASSLGHPYEQYFGPGTRLTVT.

CDR3 amino acids: CASSLVLQGYEQYF. The CDR3 region has the DNA TGCGCCAGCAGCTTGGTTTTACAGGGTTACGAGCAGTACTTC. The V and J genes are TRBV5-1 and TRBJ2-7; possibly TRBD1 for D (6 bases). V was clipped by 0 bases and J by 4 bases, with 11 bases between them. The germline V gene encodes CDR1 SGHRS and CDR2 YFSETQ. The CDR3 is made up of 14 amino acids. Variable domain in full (rest from reference TRBV5-1 and TRBJ2-7): KAGVTQTPRYLIKTRGQQVTLSCSPISGHRSVSWYQQTPGQGLQFLFEYFSETQRNKGNFPGRFSGRQFSNSRSEMNVSTLELGDSALYLCASSLVLQGYEQYFGPGTRLTVT.

This clone showed up just once. The J gene is TRBJ2-4, the V gene TRBV27, with D possibly being TRBD2 (6 bases). V dropped 2 bases and J dropped 2 bases, with 10 bases sitting between them. CDR1 is MNHEY, CDR2 SMNVEV, per germline (reference sequence). This CDR3 region has 15 residues. The CDR3 region is CASSLLGGSKNIQYF. CDR3 DNA sequence: TGTGCCAGCAGTTTACTCGGAGGGTCCAAAAACATTCAGTACTTC.

The CDR3 region has the DNA TGTGCCAGCTCACCGTTTGGACCCCAGGGTGCAGATACGCAGTATTTT. As protein: CASSPFGPQGADTQYF. The V call is TRBV18, the J call TRBJ2-3; D is perhaps TRBD1 (5 bases). V was trimmed by 3 bases and J by 4 bases, leaving 17 bases between them. CDR3 length: 16 residues. Germline V gene sequence: CDR1 KGHSH, CDR2 LQKENI.

The chain couples TRBV30 to TRBJ2-5; TRBD2 is a possible D gene (6 bases). V dropped 1 base and J dropped 5 bases, with 11 bases sitting between them. CDR3 length equals 13 residues. Germline lookup yields CDR1 GTSNPN and CDR2 SVGIG (reference sequence). CDR3 in amino acids: CAWSDGTFETQYF. The DNA of the CDR3 is TGTGCCTGGAGTGATGGGACTTTTGAGACCCAGTACTTC.

The table lists this clone with a count of one. This chain links TRBV6-5 with TRBJ2-2; D unclear. Germline V gene sequence: CDR1 MNHEY, CDR2 SVGAGI. The V gene lost 0 bases and the J gene lost 7 bases, with 9 bases spanning the gap. The CDR3 loop spans 14 amino acids. The CDR3 sequence is CASSYSSLRGELFF. The CDR3 region has the DNA TGTGCCAGCAGTTACTCATCGCTACGCGGGGAGCTGTTTTTT.

The chain couples TRBV4-1 to TRBJ2-4, with unresolved D. Trimming shortened V by 3 bases and J by 8 bases, and 11 bases separated the two germline ends. Germline V lookup: CDR1 MGHRA, CDR2 YSYEKL. The CDR3 has 13 amino acids. Here the CDR3 reads CASSHTPLDIQYF. For the CDR3, the DNA is TGCGCCAGCAGCCATACCCCCCTAGACATTCAGTACTTC.

This chain joins TRBV18 and TRBJ2-7; no clear D gene. The CDR3 extends over 13 amino acids. Germline assignment: CDR1 KGHSH and CDR2 LQKENI. Trimming shortened V by 3 bases and J by 3 bases, and 9 bases separated the two germline ends. The CDR3, as DNA: TGTGCCAGCTCACCGTTTCAGGTCTACGAGCAGTACTTC. The encoded protein is CASSPFQVYEQYF.

V is TRBV5-4 and J is TRBJ2-2, with 9 bases that match TRBD2. The CDR3 extends over 17 amino acids. V trimming: 1 base; J trimming: 5 bases; junction bases outside the gene matches: 9. CDR1 and CDR2 from the germline V gene are SGHNT and YYREEE (reference sequence). This CDR3 reads CASSLLASGKGTGELFF. In nucleotides, the CDR3 is TGTGCCAGCAGCTTGTTGGCTAGCGGGAAGGGAACCGGGGAGCTGTTTTTT.

CDR3 residues: CASSQQGSYGYTF. The DNA of the CDR3 is TGTGCCAGCAGTCAGCAGGGGAGCTATGGCTACACCTTC. The chain carries TRBV6-6 and TRBJ1-2; a weak D match, TRBD1 (6 bases). Trimming removed 5 bases at V and 4 bases at J, with 11 bases between. Germline-derived CDR1 and CDR2 are MNHNY and SVGAGI (reference sequence). The CDR3 loop spans 13 amino acids.

The chain carries TRBV5-5 and TRBJ2-7; TRBD2 matches 8 bases. The junction had 6 bases not matched to a gene; V was cut back by 1 base and J by 3 bases. This CDR3 spans 15 amino acids. Germline CDR1 is SGHKS and CDR2 is YYEKEE (reference sequence). Written as DNA, the CDR3 is TGTGCCAGCAGCTTGACGGGAGGGCACCTCTACGAGCAGTACTTC. Its translation is CASSLTGGHLYEQYF.

CDR3: CASSASGLALNTGELFF. The DNA of the CDR3 is TGTGCCAGCAGTGCCTCGGGACTAGCGCTGAACACCGGGGAGCTGTTTTTT. The chain uses TRBV28 and TRBJ2-2, with TRBD2 matching over 10 bases. The CDR3 length is 17 residues. The germline gives CDR1 MDHEN, CDR2 SYDVKM. After removal of 5 bases from V and 1 base from J, the junction contained 7 bases not matched to a gene. The entire variable domain, with the rest obtained from reference TRBV28 and TRBJ2-2, is as follows: DVKVTQSSRYLVKRTGEKVFLECVQDMDHENMFWYRQDPGLGLRLIYFSYDVKMKEKGDIPEGYSVSREKKERFSLILESASTNQTSMYLCASSASGLALNTGELFFGEGSRLTVL.

The rearrangement uses TRBV29-1 and TRBJ2-7; D is possibly TRBD2 (6 bases). Germline values: CDR1 SQVTM, CDR2 ANQGSEA. The CDR3 sequence is 12 residues long. V lost 1 base to trimming and J lost 6 bases, with 10 bases between them. The CDR3 DNA is TGCAGCGTTGAAGCCGGAGGGAGCGAGCAGTACTTC. Translating it yields CSVEAGGSEQYF.